This T cell receptor (beta chain) is from a study of shared clonotypes between healthy human individuals. Study information: Donors were a couple of women and three men aged 18 to 49. Study outcomes and limitations: An effect of sequencing depth on clonotype sharing among donors was expected.

Each subset's genomic DNA was split evenly across several immunoSEQ plates. In the original processing: Owing to the provision of junction-only sequences devoid of quality scores by immunoSEQ, filtering differed. Assay used: immunoSEQ multiplex PCR; TCRdb lists only in-frame clones, some missing. From that table come the V and J calls and clone size; the DNA was used to work out D and trimming. In the table there are 450,000 to 500,000 clones, 79% of which are singletons. V was clipped by 2 bases and J by 5 bases; unmatched bases: 7. The CDR3 has 16 residues. Per the germline V gene, CDR1 is GTSNPN and CDR2 is SVGIG (reference sequence). This clone was observed a handful of times. The antigen remains unidentified.

The sequence was collected from a woman aged 40 to 55 in good health. Some clones in this sample may be carry-over from other donors' samples. The chain carries TRBV30 and TRBJ1-4, with 11 bases fitting TRBD1. Sequences were obtained from PBMCs. CDR3 coding DNA: TGTGCCTGGAGTCCCGGGACAGGGGGACGGAATGAAAAACTGTTTTTT. Its translation: CAWSPGTGGRNEKLFF.